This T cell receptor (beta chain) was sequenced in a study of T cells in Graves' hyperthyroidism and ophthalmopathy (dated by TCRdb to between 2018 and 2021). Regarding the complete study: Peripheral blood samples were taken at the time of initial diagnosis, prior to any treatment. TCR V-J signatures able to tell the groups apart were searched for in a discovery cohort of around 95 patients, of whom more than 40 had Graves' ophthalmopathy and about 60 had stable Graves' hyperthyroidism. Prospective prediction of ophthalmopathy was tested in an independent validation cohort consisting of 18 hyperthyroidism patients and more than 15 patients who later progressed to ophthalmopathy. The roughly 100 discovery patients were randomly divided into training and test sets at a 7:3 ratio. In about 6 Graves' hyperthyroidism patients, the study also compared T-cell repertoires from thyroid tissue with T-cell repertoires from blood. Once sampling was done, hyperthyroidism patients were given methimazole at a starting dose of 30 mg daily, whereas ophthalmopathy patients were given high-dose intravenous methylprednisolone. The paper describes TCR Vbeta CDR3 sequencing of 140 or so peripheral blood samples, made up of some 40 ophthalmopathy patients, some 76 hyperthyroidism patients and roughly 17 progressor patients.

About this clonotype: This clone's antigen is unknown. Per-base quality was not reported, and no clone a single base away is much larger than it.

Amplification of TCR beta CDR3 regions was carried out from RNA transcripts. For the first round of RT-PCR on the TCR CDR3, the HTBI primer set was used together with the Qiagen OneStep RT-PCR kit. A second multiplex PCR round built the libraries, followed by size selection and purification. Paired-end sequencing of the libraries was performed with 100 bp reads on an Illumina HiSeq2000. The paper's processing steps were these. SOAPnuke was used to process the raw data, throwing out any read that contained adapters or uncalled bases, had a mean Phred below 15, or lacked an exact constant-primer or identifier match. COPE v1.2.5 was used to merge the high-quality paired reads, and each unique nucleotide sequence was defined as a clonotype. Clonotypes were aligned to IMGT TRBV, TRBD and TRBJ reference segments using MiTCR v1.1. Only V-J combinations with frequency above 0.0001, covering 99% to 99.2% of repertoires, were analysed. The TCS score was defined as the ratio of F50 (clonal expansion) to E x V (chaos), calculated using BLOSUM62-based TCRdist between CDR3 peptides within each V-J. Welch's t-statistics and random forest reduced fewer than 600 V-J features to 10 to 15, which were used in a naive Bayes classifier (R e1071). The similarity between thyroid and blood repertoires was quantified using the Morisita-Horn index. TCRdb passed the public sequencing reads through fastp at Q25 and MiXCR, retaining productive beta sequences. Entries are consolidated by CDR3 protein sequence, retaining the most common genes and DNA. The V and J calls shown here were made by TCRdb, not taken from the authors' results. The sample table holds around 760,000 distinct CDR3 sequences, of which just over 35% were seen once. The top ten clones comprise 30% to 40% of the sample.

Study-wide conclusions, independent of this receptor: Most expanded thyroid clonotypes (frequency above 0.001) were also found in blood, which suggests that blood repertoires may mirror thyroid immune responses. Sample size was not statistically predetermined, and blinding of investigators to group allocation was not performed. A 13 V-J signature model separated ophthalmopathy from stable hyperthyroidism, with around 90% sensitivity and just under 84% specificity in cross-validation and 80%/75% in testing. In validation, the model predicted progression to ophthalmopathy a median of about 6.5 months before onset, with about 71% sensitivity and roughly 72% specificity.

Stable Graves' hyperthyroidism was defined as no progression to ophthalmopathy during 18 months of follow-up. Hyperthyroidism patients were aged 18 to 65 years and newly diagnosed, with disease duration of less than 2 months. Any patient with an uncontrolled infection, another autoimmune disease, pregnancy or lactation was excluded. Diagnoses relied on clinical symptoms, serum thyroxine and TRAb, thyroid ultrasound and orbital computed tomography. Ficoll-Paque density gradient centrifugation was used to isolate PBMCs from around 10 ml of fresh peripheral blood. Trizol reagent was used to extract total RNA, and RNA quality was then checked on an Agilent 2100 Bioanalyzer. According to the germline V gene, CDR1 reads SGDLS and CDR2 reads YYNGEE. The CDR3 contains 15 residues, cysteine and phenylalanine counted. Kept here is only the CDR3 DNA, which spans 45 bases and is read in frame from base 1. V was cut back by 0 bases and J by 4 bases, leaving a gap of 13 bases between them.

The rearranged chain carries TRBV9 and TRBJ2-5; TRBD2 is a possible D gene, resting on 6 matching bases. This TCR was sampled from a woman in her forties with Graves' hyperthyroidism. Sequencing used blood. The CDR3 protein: CASSVEPGEVETQYF. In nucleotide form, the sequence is TGTGCCAGCAGCGTAGAGCCGGGAGAGGTAGAGACCCAGTACTTC.